Presented here are 12 T cell receptor beta chains from one specimen sequenced in a study of T-cell memory formation after mild COVID-19. Each CDR3 protein gets one entry after TCRdb re-called the 5' RACE reads with MiXCR. Among roughly 170,000 distinct CDR3 sequences listed, about a fifth were seen once. Sequencing was done on a sample of PBMCs or a T cell subset sorted from them (not recorded which). The receptors come from a man aged 18 to 30 who had mild COVID-19 (a few samples of this study predate the infection). Cell type and time point are not known.

The rearrangement links TRBV7-9 to TRBJ1-6; the D is unclear. Germline V gene lookup returns CDR1 SEHNR and CDR2 FQNEAQ (reference sequence). Trimming shortened V by 0 bases and J by 0 bases, and 12 bases separated the two germline ends. The length of the CDR3 is 18 residues. The CDR3: CASSLAPGRSSYNSPLHF. Here the CDR3 DNA reads TGTGCCAGCAGCTTAGCGCCCGGGCGGAGCTCCTATAATTCACCCCTCCACTTT.

This clonotype was seen more than once but under ten times. CDR3 amino acids: CASSPVRGGKPDTQYF. In nucleotides, the CDR3 is TGTGCCAGTAGTCCTGTTCGCGGGGGGAAGCCAGATACGCAGTATTTT. The chain joins TRBV19 to TRBJ2-3; 8 positions match TRBD2. J lost 4 bases, V lost 5 bases, and 11 bases had no gene match. CDR3 length: 16 amino acids. Germline values: CDR1 LNHDA, CDR2 SQIVND (reference sequence).

This clonotype was picked up a small number of times. The chain has TRBV20-1 and TRBJ2-3; tentative D call: TRBD2 (6 bases). There are 13 residues in the CDR3. Germline V gene data show CDR1 as DFQATT and CDR2 as SNEGSKA (reference sequence). The V and J ends lost 8 bases and 1 base respectively, with 13 bases between them. CDR3: CSPVGGGTDTQYF. DNA for the CDR3: TGCAGTCCAGTCGGGGGAGGCACAGATACGCAGTATTTT.

There are a few counts of this clonotype. V usage is TRBV12-3 or TRBV12-4 and J usage is TRBJ2-7, with TRBD1 matching over 7 bases. There are 16 residues in the CDR3. The V gene end was trimmed by 5 bases and the J gene end by 7 bases; junction bases not matched to a gene: 17. The CDR3 loop is CASSPRGTGVVGEQYF. The DNA of the CDR3 is TGTGCCAGCAGTCCCAGGGGAACAGGGGTAGTGGGTGAGCAGTACTTC.

The V call is TRBV5-4, the J call TRBJ2-2; 9 bases are shared with TRBD2. This CDR3 spans 16 amino acids. CDR1 is SGHNT and CDR2 is YYREEE in the germline V gene (reference sequence). Trimming at V came to 1 base and at J to 8 bases, leaving 9 bases not matched to a gene. CDR3 sequence reads: CASSLSASGASGELFF. The DNA of the CDR3 is TGTGCCAGCAGCTTGTCGGCTAGCGGGGCGTCTGGGGAGCTGTTTTTT.

The DNA of the CDR3 is TGTGCCAGCAGGACAGGGTTAGCCAAAAACATTCAGTACTTC. It translates to CASRTGLAKNIQYF. This chain uses TRBV12-3 or TRBV12-4 with TRBJ2-4, with TRBD1 identical over 7 bases. The CDR3 totals 14 residues. The V segment lost 6 bases and the J segment 0 bases; nucleotides outside the gene matches: 2.

This clonotype has a count of ten or more. This chain joins TRBV20-1 and TRBJ2-5; D unresolved. Germline CDR1 DFQATT, CDR2 SNEGSKA (reference sequence). CDR3 size: 15 residues. The V and J ends lost 1 base and 5 bases respectively, with 17 bases between them. The CDR3: CSARGWVGPRETQYF. CDR3 bases: TGCAGTGCTAGAGGATGGGTGGGCCCGCGGGAGACCCAGTACTTC.

This clonotype showed up just a few times. This sequence joins TRBV5-6 and TRBJ2-7, with D possibly being TRBD1 or TRBD2 (6 bases each). CDR3 size: 14 residues. V shed 7 bases and J shed 0 bases, with 14 bases lying between them. Per the germline V gene, CDR1 is SGHDT and CDR2 is YYEEEE. Here the CDR3 DNA reads TGTGCCAGCCAAAGGGGGGCGTCCTCCTACGAGCAGTACGTC. Its translation is CASQRGASSYEQYV.

This clonotype was observed a handful of times. The V call is TRBV29-1, the J call TRBJ2-7, with D possibly called TRBD1 or TRBD2 (6 bases each). Trimming removed 7 bases at V and 5 bases at J, with 12 bases between. This CDR3 contains 11 residues. Germline loops: CDR1 SQVTM, CDR2 ANQGSEA. CDR3 in DNA: TGCAGCGCAGGGGACTGGGACGAGCAGTACGTC. Encoded protein: CSAGDWDEQYV.

In this sample, this clonotype turned up a few times. The chain couples TRBV7-2 to TRBJ1-2, with D perhaps matching TRBD1 (6 bases). This CDR3 is built from 15 residues. The germline V and J ends were trimmed by 8 bases and 9 bases, with 25 bases remaining between them. The germline gives CDR1 SGHTA, CDR2 FQGNSA. The CDR3 sequence is CASAEQGATGRSYTF. As DNA, the CDR3 is TGTGCCAGCGCCGAACAGGGAGCTACAGGCCGGAGCTACACCTTC.

This clonotype has just a few counts. V and J are TRBV11-2 and TRBJ1-5; D is possibly TRBD1 (5 bases). The CDR3 totals 16 residues. V was clipped by 4 bases and J by 4 bases, with 17 bases between them. The germline V gene has CDR1 SGHAT and CDR2 FQNNGV. The CDR3 region is CASSSSTGTENQPQHF. CDR3 nucleotide sequence: TGTGCCAGCAGCTCCAGCACCGGGACCGAGAATCAGCCCCAGCATTTT.

DNA for the CDR3: TGTGCCAGCAGCTTCGAATCGAACACTGAAGCTTTCTTT. This translates into CASSFESNTEAFF. The gene calls are TRBV7-9 and TRBJ1-1; D is ambiguous. The germline V gene encodes CDR1 SEHNR and CDR2 FQNEAQ (reference sequence). The CDR3 covers 13 residues. The V end lost 3 bases, the J end lost 1 base, and 6 bases lay between the germline ends.